The rows below give T cell receptor beta chains drawn from one sample of a study of identical twins. TCRdb called the 5' RACE reads again in MiXCR, with one record for every CDR3 protein. Altogether about 1.7 million distinct CDR3 sequences are present, around 33% being singletons, with the ten largest covering around 0.3%. The sequencing sample was made of cord blood. These receptors all come from a newborn girl in good health. CDR3s include the opening cysteine and the closing phenylalanine or tryptophan. Some rows mark clone size as missing; the rest say once, few, many or name a class of expanded clone.

>.|TRBJ1-1|TRBV29-1
CSVELATLNTEAFF
>.|TRBJ2-2|TRBV2
CASSGGAEDRNGELFF
>.|TRBJ2-3|TRBV7-2
CASSSRRSDTQYF
>few|TRBJ1-1|TRBV4-1
CASSRSQGGTEAFF
>few|TRBJ2-3|TRBV27
CASMMSSGVSTDTQYF
>.|TRBJ2-3|TRBV9
CASSLIGVRDAQYF
>few|TRBJ2-5|TRBV5-5
CASSLRTSYETQYF
>few|TRBJ2-1|TRBV6-1
CASSEGLRLSYNEQFF
>few|TRBJ1-2|TRBV27
CASRNRDGYGYTF
>few|TRBJ2-7|TRBV3-1
CASSPEYGAPYEQYF
>few|TRBJ1-5|TRBV2
CASGNDRVNQPQHF
>few|TRBJ1-2|TRBV4-1
CASSQEPVNYGYTF
>.|.|TRBV20-1
CSASTDSSYNEQYF
>.|TRBJ1-2|TRBV20-1
CSARLGRANYGYTF
>.|TRBJ2-5|TRBV6-1
CASSDALTSQETQYF
>.|TRBJ2-3|TRBV9
CASSVRLAGTSDTQYF
>.|TRBJ2-7|TRBV20-1
CSALAGGPGEQYF
>.|TRBJ2-7|TRBV27
CASRIAKVPYEQYF
>few|TRBJ2-7|TRBV5-1
CASSLPQGGYEQYF
>.|TRBJ1-5|TRBV12-3/TRBV12-4
CASALTAYQPQHF
>.|TRBJ1-1|TRBV18
CASSQVGGPEAFF
>few|TRBJ1-6|TRBV3-1
CASSRTGASSYNSPLHF